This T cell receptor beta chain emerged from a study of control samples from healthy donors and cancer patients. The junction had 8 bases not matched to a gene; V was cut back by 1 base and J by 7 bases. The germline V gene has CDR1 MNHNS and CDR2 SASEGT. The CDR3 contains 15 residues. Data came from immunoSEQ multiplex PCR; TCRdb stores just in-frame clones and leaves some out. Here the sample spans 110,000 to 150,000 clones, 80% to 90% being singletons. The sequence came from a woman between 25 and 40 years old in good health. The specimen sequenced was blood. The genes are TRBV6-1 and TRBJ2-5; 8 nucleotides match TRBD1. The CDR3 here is CASSEVTGGRGTQYF. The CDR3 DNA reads TGTGCCAGCAGTGAAGTTACAGGGGGGAGAGGGACCCAGTACTTC.